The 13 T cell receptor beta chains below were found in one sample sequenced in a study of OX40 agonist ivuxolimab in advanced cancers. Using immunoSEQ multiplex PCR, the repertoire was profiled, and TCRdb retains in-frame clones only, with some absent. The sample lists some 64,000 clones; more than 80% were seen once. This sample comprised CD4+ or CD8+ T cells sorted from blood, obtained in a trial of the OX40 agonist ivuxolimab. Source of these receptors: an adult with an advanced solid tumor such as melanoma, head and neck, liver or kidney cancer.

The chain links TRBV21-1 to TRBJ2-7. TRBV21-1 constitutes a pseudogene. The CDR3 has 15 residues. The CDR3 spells CASSKGDGSSYEQYF. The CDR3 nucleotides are TGTGCCAGCAGCAAGGGGGACGGCAGCTCCTACGAGCAGTACTTC.

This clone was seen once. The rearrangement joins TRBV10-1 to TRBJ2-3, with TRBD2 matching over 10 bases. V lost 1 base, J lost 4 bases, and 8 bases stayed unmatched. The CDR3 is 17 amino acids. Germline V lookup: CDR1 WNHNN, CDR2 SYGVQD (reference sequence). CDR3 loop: CASSEFPSGSIADTQYF. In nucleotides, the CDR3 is TGCGCCAGCAGTGAGTTCCCTAGCGGGAGTATCGCAGATACGCAGTATTTT.

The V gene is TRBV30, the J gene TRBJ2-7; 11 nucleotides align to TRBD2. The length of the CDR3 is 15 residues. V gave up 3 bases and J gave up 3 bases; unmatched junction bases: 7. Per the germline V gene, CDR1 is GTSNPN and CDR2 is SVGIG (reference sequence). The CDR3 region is CAWRVLAGGHYEQYF. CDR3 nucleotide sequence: TGTGCCTGGAGAGTTCTAGCGGGAGGCCACTACGAGCAGTACTTC. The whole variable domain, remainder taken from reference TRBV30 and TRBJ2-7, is SQTIHQWPATLVQPVGSPLSLECTVEGTSNPNLYWYRQAAGRGLQLLFYSVGIGQISSEVPQNLSASRPQDRQFILSSKKLLLSDSGFYLCAWRVLAGGHYEQYFGPGTRLTVT.

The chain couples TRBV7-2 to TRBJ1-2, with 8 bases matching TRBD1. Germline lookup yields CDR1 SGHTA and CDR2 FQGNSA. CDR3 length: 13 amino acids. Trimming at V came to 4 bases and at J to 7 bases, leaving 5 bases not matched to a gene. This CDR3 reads CASSYRGYGGYTF. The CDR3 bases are TGTGCCAGCAGCTACAGGGGGTACGGTGGCTACACCTTC. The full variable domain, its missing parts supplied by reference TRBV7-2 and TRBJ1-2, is GAGVSQSPSNKVTEKGKDVELRCDPISGHTALYWYRQSLGQGLEFLIYFQGNSAPDKSGLPSDRFSAERTGGSVSTLTIQRTQQEDSAVYLCASSYRGYGGYTFGSGTRLTVV.

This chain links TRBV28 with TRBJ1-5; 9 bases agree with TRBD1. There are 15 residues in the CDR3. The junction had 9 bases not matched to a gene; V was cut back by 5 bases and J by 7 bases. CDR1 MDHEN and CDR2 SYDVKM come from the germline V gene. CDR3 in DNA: TGTGCCAGCAGTAAAGAAACAGGGGGCAGGCAGCCCCAGCATTTT. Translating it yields CASSKETGGRQPQHF.

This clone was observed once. The CDR3 loop is CASSVASGGEQYF. CDR3 sequence (DNA): TGTGCCAGCAGCGTGGCTAGCGGGGGCGAGCAGTACTTC. The gene calls are TRBV9 and TRBJ2-7; TRBD2 matches at 10 bases. Trimming cost V 2 bases and J 6 bases; bases outside gene matches: 2. This CDR3 is 13 amino acids long. Germline assignment: CDR1 SGDLS and CDR2 YYNGEE.

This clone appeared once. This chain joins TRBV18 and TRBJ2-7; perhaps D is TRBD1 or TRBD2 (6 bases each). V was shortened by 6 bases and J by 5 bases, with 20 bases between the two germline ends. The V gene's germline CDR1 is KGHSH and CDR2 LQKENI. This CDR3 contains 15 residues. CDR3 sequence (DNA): TGTGCCAGCTCCAAAGGGGGGACGGGGAAGCACGAGCAGTACTTC. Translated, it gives CASSKGGTGKHEQYF.

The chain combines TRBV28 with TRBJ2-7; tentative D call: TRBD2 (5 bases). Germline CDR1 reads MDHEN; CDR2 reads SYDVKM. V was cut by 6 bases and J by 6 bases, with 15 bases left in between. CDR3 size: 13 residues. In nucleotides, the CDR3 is TGTGCCAGCAGCCCCGGACTCCGGTTCGAGCAGTACTTC. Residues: CASSPGLRFEQYF. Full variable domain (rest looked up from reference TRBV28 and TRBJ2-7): DVKVTQSSRYLVKRTGEKVFLECVQDMDHENMFWYRQDPGLGLRLIYFSYDVKMKEKGDIPEGYSVSREKKERFSLILESASTNQTSMYLCASSPGLRFEQYFGPGTRLTVT.

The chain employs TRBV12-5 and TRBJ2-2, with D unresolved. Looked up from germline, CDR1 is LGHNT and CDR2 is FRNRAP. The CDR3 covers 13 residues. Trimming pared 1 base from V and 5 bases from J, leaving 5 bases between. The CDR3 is CASGLALTGELFF. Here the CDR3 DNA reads TGTGCTAGTGGTTTGGCCCTTACCGGGGAGCTGTTTTTT.

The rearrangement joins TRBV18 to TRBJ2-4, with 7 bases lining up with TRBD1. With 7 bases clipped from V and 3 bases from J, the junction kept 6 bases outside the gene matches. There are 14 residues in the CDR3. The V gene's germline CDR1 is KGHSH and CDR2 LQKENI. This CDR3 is CASFGQAGKNIQYF. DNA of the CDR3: TGTGCCAGCTTCGGACAGGCGGGCAAAAACATTCAGTACTTC.

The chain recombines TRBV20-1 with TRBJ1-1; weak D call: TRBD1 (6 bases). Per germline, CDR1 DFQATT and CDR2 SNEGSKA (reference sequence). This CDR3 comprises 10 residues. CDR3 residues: CRGGLPEAFF. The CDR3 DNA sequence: TGCAGGGGGGGGCTCCCTGAAGCTTTCTTT.

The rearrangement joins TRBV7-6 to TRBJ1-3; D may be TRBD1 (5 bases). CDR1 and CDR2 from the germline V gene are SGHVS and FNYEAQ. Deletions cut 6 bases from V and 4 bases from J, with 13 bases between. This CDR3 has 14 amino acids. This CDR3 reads CASSGAGPGNTIYF. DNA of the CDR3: TGTGCCAGCAGTGGTGCAGGGCCCGGAAACACCATATATTTT.

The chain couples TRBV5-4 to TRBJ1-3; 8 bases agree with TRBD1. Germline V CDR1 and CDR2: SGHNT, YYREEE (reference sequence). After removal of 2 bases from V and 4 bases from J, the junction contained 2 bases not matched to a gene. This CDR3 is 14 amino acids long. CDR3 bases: TGTGCCAGCAGCTTACAGGGGGTCGGAAACACCATATATTTT. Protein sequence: CASSLQGVGNTIYF.